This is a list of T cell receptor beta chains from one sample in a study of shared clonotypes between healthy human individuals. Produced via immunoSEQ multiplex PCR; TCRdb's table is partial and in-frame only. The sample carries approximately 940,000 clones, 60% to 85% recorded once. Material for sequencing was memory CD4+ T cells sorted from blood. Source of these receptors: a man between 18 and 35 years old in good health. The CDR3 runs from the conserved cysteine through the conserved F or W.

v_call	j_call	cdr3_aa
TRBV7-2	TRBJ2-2	CASSPTKGLVTPGELFF
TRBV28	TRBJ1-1	CASSLGQIMNTEAFF
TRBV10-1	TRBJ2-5	CASPPGEETQYF
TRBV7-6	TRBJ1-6	CASGASSYNSPLHF
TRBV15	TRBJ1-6	CATSRDSGGALISPLHF
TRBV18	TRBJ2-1	CASSPDRVAYNEQFF
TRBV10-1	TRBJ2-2	CASSPQGPGELFF
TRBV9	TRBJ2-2	CASSVGQWGSGELFF
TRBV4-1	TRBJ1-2	CASSQGQNLNYGYTF
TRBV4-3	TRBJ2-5	CASSQASGREGETQYF
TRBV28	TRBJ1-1	CASSSLRGGDTEAFF
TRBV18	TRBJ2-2	CASSPRQTNTGELFF